This TCR beta chain was documented in a study of shared clonotypes between healthy human individuals (dated by TCRdb to between 2020 and 2021). In terms of the full investigation: The cohort included three men and a couple of women between 18 and 49 years of age. Per donor, three plates each were used for CD4 naive and CD4 memory, two for CD8 naive, and one for CD8 memory. The study deeply sequenced blood TCR repertoires of about 5 healthy adults to estimate repertoire size and the extent of clonotype sharing between individuals. Libraries were prepared and TCR repertoires were sequenced by different laboratories using diverse techniques, in order to increase sequencing depth and limit assay-specific biases. Per donor, leukapheresis produced somewhere between about 0.9 and 9.5 billion PBMCs. Points the paper makes about the study in general: Sampling was restricted to blood, and TCR repertoires in tissue are likely to differ from TCR repertoires in blood. Naive subsets generally had larger estimated clonotype richness than memory subsets. Because the study included only a small number of donors, the genetic and exposure-history diversity represented was limited. Sharing across several donors was observed for around 5% of naive CD4, over 3% of naive CD8, roughly 2.3% of memory CD4, and around 0.4% of memory CD8 clonotypes. Pairwise subsampling led to the expectation that sequencing depth would affect the degree of clonotype sharing among donors. Higher generation probabilities were observed for clonotypes shared by all four sorted-subset donors than for non-shared clonotypes. Even with the large sequencing depth, rarefaction of the sorted-subset datasets indicated that sequencing was incomplete.

Using the deep immunoSEQ assay, TCR CDR3 regions were amplified from genomic DNA by multiplex PCR. Genomic DNA extracted from each cell subset was distributed evenly over all wells of several immunoSEQ 96-well plates, and each plate served as one replicate. For sorted subsets, each replicate PCR was loaded with 200 ng genomic DNA, equivalent to about 30,000 T cell genomes. Purified libraries were measured with a Qubit 3.0 fluorometer, size-checked on a Bioanalyzer 2100, and measured again with the KAPA Library Quantification kit. Each immunoSEQ 96-well plate was sequenced on its own single-read 150-cycle Illumina NextSeq 550 flow cell. Turning to the authors' computational methods: Because the immunoSEQ output held only junctional sequences and lacked quality scores, the filtering could not match the filtering applied to full-length reads. Sequences were annotated with PyIR, a Python wrapper for IgBLAST v1.9, using IMGT germline references to assign V/J genes and CDR3. Reads with weak V/J assignments (E-value above 1e-6), missing CDR3, stop codons, out-of-frame junctions, or ambiguous translated residues were removed. V3J clonotypes were defined as sequences sharing an identical inferred V gene, J gene, and CDR3 amino acid sequence. To compute the percentage overlap between repertoires, the number of shared unique clonotypes was divided by the size of the smaller repertoire. RTK rarefaction, the Chao1 estimator, and Recon v2.1 estimates of unobserved clonotypes were used to assess repertoire richness. Generation probabilities for all TCRbeta clonotypes obtained by the gDNA method from a handful of donors were computed using OLGA. In TCRdb, the immuneACCESS table is reduced to in-frame sequences with V and J assigned. These tables do not hold every clone; where another copy was compared, an unresolved V gene accounts for under half, and the others remain unexplained. V and J calls and clone size are given by that table; D and trimming were obtained from the DNA. The sample contains around 2,000,000 clones, 85% to 95% of them found a single time. 0.13% of the sample goes to the ten largest clones.

With regard to this clone: Which antigen it targets is not known. No clone much larger than this one lies a single base away; base qualities are absent.

Per the germline V gene (reference sequence), LNHDA is the CDR1 and SQIVND is the CDR2. The junction shows trimming of 5 bases on V and 5 bases on J, plus 21 bases between the germline ends. Inclusive of the bounding cysteine and phenylalanine, the CDR3 is 16 residues long. Only the CDR3 DNA stays, 48 bases, in frame from base 1. Donors were healthy HIV-negative adults with no recently reported acute infections or vaccinations. Every donor was a Caucasian adult residing in Nashville, Tennessee, USA. CD4+ T cells were enriched through magnetic negative selection, after which naive cells were positively selected on CD45RA and the remaining negative fraction served as the memory subset. Blood was obtained by leukapheresis, after which PBMCs were separated by Ficoll-Histopaque density gradient centrifugation and cryopreserved in liquid nitrogen vapor phase. Analytical flow cytometry was used to check the purity and quantity of each magnetically sorted T cell population. From each sorted fraction, genomic DNA was isolated and quantified by UV absorbance on a Nanodrop 2000c.

The rearranged chain carries TRBV19 and TRBJ1-1; perhaps TRBD1 is the D gene, with 5 bases matching. The source material was naive CD4+ T cells sorted from blood. Explained via the paper, the cell subset or site label denotes: CD45RA+ positively selected. This sequence originates from a young man in good health. The CDR3 here reads CASSSDRHGGRTEAFF. Here is the DNA: TGTGCCAGTAGTTCCGACCGACACGGGGGGAGGACTGAAGCTTTCTTT.